This entry is about one TCR beta chain. Its cognate antigen is unknown. The sample comes from a study of shared clonotypes between healthy human individuals. Per the germline V gene, CDR1 is ENHRY and CDR2 is SYGVKD. The CDR3 runs to 14 residues. Deletions cut 6 bases from V and 1 base from J, with 9 bases between. Overall study findings and caveats: It was the few donors that limited the genetic and exposure-history diversity represented.

Deep was the level used in running the assay. The DNA input per sorted-subset replicate PCR was roughly 210 ng, corresponding to 25,000 to 35,000 T cell genomes. Data came from immunoSEQ multiplex PCR; TCRdb stores just in-frame clones and leaves some out. The sample has roughly 1 million clones, 65% to 80% seen once. The chain carries TRBV10-3 and TRBJ2-2; no clear D. The TCR comes from a man between 18 and 35 years old in good health. The specimen sequenced was memory CD4+ T cells sorted from blood. Described subset: CD45RA-negative fraction. CDR3 nucleotides: TGTGCCATCAGGATGTTCGGGAACACCGGGGAGCTGTTTTTT. Translation gives CAIRMFGNTGELFF.